This entry lists 22 T cell receptor beta chains sequenced from one sample in a study of blood T cell repertoires in COVID-19 (dated by TCRdb to about 2020). Library preparation was by the immunoSEQ multiplex PCR assay. What TCRdb holds here is the immuneACCESS table cut down to in-frame rearrangements. Part of the clones is not present; checked against another copy, under half of the missing clones reflect an unresolved V gene, and the others are unexplained. The sample table lists fewer than 85,000 clones, about 90% of them with a count of one. The top ten hold 7% to 9% of the sample. The sequenced sample was peripheral blood. These receptors all come from a human donor in a cohort sampled during active COVID-19.

This clone was recorded only once. The chain uses TRBV15 and TRBJ1-1, with D unclear. Germline loops: CDR1 LNHNV, CDR2 YYDKDF (reference sequence). CDR3 length: 18 residues. Trimming left V 0 bases short and J 3 bases short, with 20 bases between. CDR3: CATSRDKVGREKDTEAFF. The CDR3 region has the DNA TGTGCCACCAGCAGAGATAAGGTCGGGAGGGAAAAGGACACTGAAGCTTTCTTT.

The rearrangement joins TRBV28 to TRBJ2-5, with D possibly matching TRBD1 (5 bases). CDR3 length: 14 residues. V was trimmed by 3 bases and J by 3 bases, leaving 11 bases between them. CDR1 MDHEN and CDR2 SYDVKM come from the germline V gene. The CDR3 reads CASSLVREEETQYF. The CDR3, as DNA: TGTGCCAGCAGTTTGGTCAGGGAAGAAGAGACCCAGTACTTC.

A single count supports this clone. The genes are TRBV28 and TRBJ1-1; D is uncertain. The germline CDR1 and CDR2 sequences are MDHEN and SYDVKM. V gave up 6 bases and J gave up 0 bases, with 17 bases separating them. This CDR3 contains 16 residues. Here the CDR3 reads CASRNPLFEMNTEAFF. For the CDR3, the DNA is TGTGCCAGCAGAAATCCCCTGTTCGAGATGAACACTGAAGCTTTCTTT.

The chain recombines TRBV11-1 with TRBJ2-7; 7 positions match TRBD1. V gave up 3 bases and J gave up 4 bases; unmatched junction bases: 6. The CDR3 is 14 amino acids. Germline V CDR1 and CDR2: SGHAT, FQDESV (reference sequence). For the CDR3, the DNA is TGTGCCAGCAGCTTCAAAAGGGGGCCGTACGAGCAGTACTTC. It is translated as CASSFKRGPYEQYF.

V usage is TRBV5-1 and J usage is TRBJ1-2, with D possibly being TRBD1 (6 bases). The CDR3 runs 14 residues. CDR1 is SGHRS and CDR2 is YFSETQ in the germline V gene. V was cut by 0 bases and J by 3 bases, with 9 bases left in between. CDR3 sequence: CASSLGDTHYGYTF. CDR3 nucleotide sequence: TGCGCCAGCAGCTTGGGGGACACTCACTATGGCTACACCTTC. The complete variable domain, with remaining parts taken from reference TRBV5-1 and TRBJ1-2, reads KAGVTQTPRYLIKTRGQQVTLSCSPISGHRSVSWYQQTPGQGLQFLFEYFSETQRNKGNFPGRFSGRQFSNSRSEMNVSTLELGDSALYLCASSLGDTHYGYTFGSGTRLTVV.

This clone was seen a handful of times. This sequence joins TRBV5-1 and TRBJ1-5, with a weak D call TRBD1 (6 bases). Trimming stripped 4 bases from V and 5 bases from J, with 16 bases between. The CDR3 runs to 15 residues. Germline V gives CDR1 SGHRS, CDR2 YFSETQ. The CDR3 nucleotides read TGCGCCAGCAGCCCCCGCCCAGGGGTGGATCAGCCCCAGCATTTT. Protein sequence: CASSPRPGVDQPQHF.

The genes are TRBV6-2 or TRBV6-3 and TRBJ2-1, with 9 bases identical to TRBD1. The germline V gene encodes CDR1 MNHEY and CDR2 SVGEGT. This CDR3 comprises 16 residues. V lost 0 bases and J lost 9; bases outside the gene matches: 9. The CDR3 is CASSYSGPDRGGEQFF. CDR3 DNA: TGTGCCAGCAGTTACTCGGGCCCGGACAGGGGCGGTGAGCAGTTCTTC.

The chain carries TRBV4-1 and TRBJ1-1; 7 bases are a match to TRBD1. Germline-derived CDR1 and CDR2 are MGHRA and YSYEKL. The CDR3 runs 13 residues. Losses at the gene ends were 8 bases for V and 1 base for J; bases not matched to a gene: 4. The CDR3, as DNA: TGCGCCAGCTGGGGGACAGAGAACACTGAAGCTTTCTTT. Its translation is CASWGTENTEAFF.

The J gene is TRBJ2-7, the V gene TRBV11-2; possibly TRBD1 for D (6 bases). Trimming left V 1 base short and J 6 bases short, with 10 bases between. This CDR3 has 13 residues. Germline V CDR1 and CDR2: SGHAT, FQNNGV. The CDR3 nucleotides read TGTGCCAGCAGCTTAGCATACAGGGCCGAGCAGTACTTC. It encodes CASSLAYRAEQYF.

The chain employs TRBV10-3 and TRBJ1-5; D is unresolved. This CDR3 is 13 amino acids long. V lost 2 bases and J 4 bases, leaving 6 bases between the germline ends. Germline V gene lookup returns CDR1 ENHRY and CDR2 SYGVKD. The DNA of the CDR3 is TGTGCCATCAGTGAGGAAGCGAATCAGCCCCAGCATTTT. Amino acid sequence: CAISEEANQPQHF.

V and J are TRBV4-2 and TRBJ2-7; 10 bases fit TRBD2. Trimming removed 1 base from V and 3 bases from J; junction bases left unmatched: 3. CDR1 and CDR2 from the germline V gene are LGHNA and YNFKEQ. The CDR3 covers 15 residues. CDR3 nucleotide sequence: TGTGCCAGCAGCCAAGCCCTAGCGGGGGACTACGAGCAGTACTTC. It yields the protein CASSQALAGDYEQYF.

The genes are TRBV27 and TRBJ1-2, with 8 bases matching TRBD1. Losses at the gene ends were 2 bases for V and 0 bases for J; bases not matched to a gene: 5. This CDR3 spans 16 amino acids. Germline CDR1 reads MNHEY; CDR2 reads SMNVEV (reference sequence). CDR3 in amino acids: CASSLAGQGTNYGYTF. For the CDR3, the DNA is TGTGCCAGCAGTTTAGCCGGACAGGGTACTAACTATGGCTACACCTTC.

V and J are TRBV15 and TRBJ2-7; 9 bases agree with TRBD1. Per the germline V gene, CDR1 is LNHNV and CDR2 is YYDKDF (reference sequence). Trimming at V came to 4 bases and at J to 5 bases, leaving 6 bases not matched to a gene. The CDR3 covers 14 residues. The CDR3 DNA sequence: TGTGCCACCAGCAAGGACAGGGGAGGAGACGAGCAGTACTTC. Translation: CATSKDRGGDEQYF.

The chain has TRBV28 and TRBJ2-7; 12 bases are shared with TRBD2. V dropped 5 bases and J dropped 2; count of bases not matched to a gene: 7. CDR1 MDHEN and CDR2 SYDVKM come from the germline V gene. CDR3 size: 16 residues. CDR3 sequence: CASSPRTSGMPYEQYF. The CDR3 coding sequence is TGTGCCAGCAGTCCCAGGACTAGCGGGATGCCCTACGAGCAGTACTTC.

V usage is TRBV27 and J usage is TRBJ1-4, with 7 bases that match TRBD1. Losses at the gene ends were 6 bases for V and 11 bases for J; bases not matched to a gene: 9. CDR1 and CDR2 from the germline V gene are MNHEY and SMNVEV (reference sequence). The CDR3 has 13 amino acids. The CDR3 DNA follows: TGTGCCAGCAGCGGAGGGGGCCTCGGGAAACTGTTTTTT. This codes for CASSGGGLGKLFF. The full variable domain, with the rest looked up from reference TRBV27 and TRBJ1-4, is EAQVTQNPRYLITVTGKKLTVTCSQNMNHEYMSWYRQDPGLGLRQIYYSMNVEVTDKGDVPEGYKVSRKEKRNFPLILESPSPNQTSLYFCASSGGGLGKLFFGSGTQLSVL.

The V call is TRBV19, the J call TRBJ2-7; 7 nucleotides match TRBD1. The ends lost 5 bases at V and 0 bases at J; junction bases unmatched: 7. This CDR3 contains 15 residues. The germline V gene encodes CDR1 LNHDA and CDR2 SQIVND (reference sequence). CDR3 nucleotide sequence: TGTGCCAGTAGTGAGCCGGGACAGAGCTCCTACGAGCAGTACTTC. This encodes CASSEPGQSSYEQYF.

V gene TRBV7-2 combines with J gene TRBJ1-4; 7 bases match TRBD1. The CDR3 is made up of 15 amino acids. Per germline, CDR1 SGHTA and CDR2 FQGNSA. After removal of 5 bases from V and 7 bases from J, the junction contained 10 bases not matched to a gene. The DNA for the CDR3 is TGTGCCAGCAGCACCTTGGAGGGGGCGAGTGAAAAACTGTTTTTT. It codes for CASSTLEGASEKLFF.

This clone was seen just once. This chain joins TRBV10-3 and TRBJ1-1; D is undetermined. CDR3 size: 15 residues. CDR1 is ENHRY, CDR2 SYGVKD, per germline. The ends were cut back, 0 bases at V and 1 base at J, with 9 bases in the middle. CDR3 bases: TGTGCCATCAGTGAGTCGAGGGTGGCGAACACTGAAGCTTTCTTT. Its protein product is CAISESRVANTEAFF.

The V and J genes are TRBV6-5 and TRBJ1-4, with a tentative D call TRBD1 (6 bases). There are 15 residues in the CDR3. V lost 7 bases and J 2 bases, leaving 14 bases between the germline ends. The V gene's germline CDR1 is MNHEY and CDR2 SVGAGI. The CDR3 DNA reads as TGTGCCAGCACCTTCAACAGGGAGACTAATGAAAAACTGTTTTTT. It translates to CASTFNRETNEKLFF.

The chain joins TRBV19 to TRBJ1-4; D not certain. V lost 1 base and J 0 bases, leaving 6 bases between the germline ends. CDR3 length: 15 amino acids. The germline V gene has CDR1 LNHDA and CDR2 SQIVND (reference sequence). In DNA, the CDR3 is TGTGCCAGTAGTATAGTGGAGGCAACTAATGAAAAACTGTTTTTT. Translation: CASSIVEATNEKLFF.

The chain links TRBV9 to TRBJ2-7, with 16 bases lining up with TRBD2. The V gene end was trimmed by 4 bases and the J gene end by 3 bases; junction bases not matched to a gene: 7. From germline, CDR1 is SGDLS and CDR2 YYNGEE. This CDR3 is built from 17 residues. CDR3 in amino acids: CASSSGTSGGDFYEQYF. CDR3 nucleotide sequence: TGTGCCAGCAGCTCCGGGACTAGCGGGGGGGATTTCTACGAGCAGTACTTC.

The chain has TRBV5-6 and TRBJ1-4; 7 bases line up with TRBD1. The CDR3 is 15 amino acids. Per the germline V gene, CDR1 is SGHDT and CDR2 is YYEEEE. The junction had 6 bases not matched to a gene; V was cut back by 4 bases and J by 3 bases. The CDR3 region is CASSIGTDSNEKLFF. The CDR3, as DNA: TGTGCCAGCAGCATCGGGACAGACTCTAATGAAAAACTGTTTTTT.